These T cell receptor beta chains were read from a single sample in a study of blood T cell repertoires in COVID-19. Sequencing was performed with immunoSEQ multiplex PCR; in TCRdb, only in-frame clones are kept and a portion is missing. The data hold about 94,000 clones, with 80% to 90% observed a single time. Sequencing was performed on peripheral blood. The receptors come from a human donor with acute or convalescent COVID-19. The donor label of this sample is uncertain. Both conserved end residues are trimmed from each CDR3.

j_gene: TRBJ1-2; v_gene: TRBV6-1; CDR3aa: ASSERPDTFYGYT
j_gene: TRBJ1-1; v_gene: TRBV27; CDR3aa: ASSLAWTGLMNTEAF
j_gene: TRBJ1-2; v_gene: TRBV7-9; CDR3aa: ASSLPGVYGYT
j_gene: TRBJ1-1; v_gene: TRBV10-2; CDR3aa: ASRGTANTEAF
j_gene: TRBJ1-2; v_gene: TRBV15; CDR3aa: ATSRVPLGGNYGYT
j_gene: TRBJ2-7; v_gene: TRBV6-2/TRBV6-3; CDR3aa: ASSLSGVDEQY
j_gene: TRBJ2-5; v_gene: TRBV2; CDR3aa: ASSYGRTGMKTQY
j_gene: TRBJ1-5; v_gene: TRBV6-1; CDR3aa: ASSEARTAYSNQPQH
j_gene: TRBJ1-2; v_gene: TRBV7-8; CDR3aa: ASSSLQGQVDYGYT
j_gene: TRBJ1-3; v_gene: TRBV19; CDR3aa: ASSIQGAGNTIY
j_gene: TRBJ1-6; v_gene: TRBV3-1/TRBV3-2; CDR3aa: ASSPRQGGNSPLH
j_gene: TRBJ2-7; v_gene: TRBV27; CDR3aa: ASSSPGQGSYEQY
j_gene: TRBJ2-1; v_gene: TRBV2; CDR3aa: ASRPDSSEQF
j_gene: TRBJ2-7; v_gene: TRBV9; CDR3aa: ASSAGSRADEQY
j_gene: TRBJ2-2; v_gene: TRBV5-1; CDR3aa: ASSLTRHPNTGELF
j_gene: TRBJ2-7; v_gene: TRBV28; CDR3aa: ASSFGGRVNDEQY
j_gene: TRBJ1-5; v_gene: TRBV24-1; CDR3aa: ATSENRGVGDQPQH
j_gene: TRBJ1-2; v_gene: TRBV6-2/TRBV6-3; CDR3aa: ASSTYRGPKHGYT
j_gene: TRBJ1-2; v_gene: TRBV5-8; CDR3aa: ASTVLTGTNYGYT
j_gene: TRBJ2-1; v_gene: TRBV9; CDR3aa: ASSPGAGGRNEQF
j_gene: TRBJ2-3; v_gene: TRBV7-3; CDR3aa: ASSLRPGTSSSDTQY
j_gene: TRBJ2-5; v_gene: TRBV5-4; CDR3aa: ASSLDRGQETQY
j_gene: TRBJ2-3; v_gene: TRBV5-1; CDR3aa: ASSNQGTRTDTQY
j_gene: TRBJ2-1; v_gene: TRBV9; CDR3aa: ASSGLARGDEQF
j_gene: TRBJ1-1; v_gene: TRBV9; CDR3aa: ASSLGGFTEAF
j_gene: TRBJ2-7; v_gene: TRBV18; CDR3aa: ASSPRDSSYEQY
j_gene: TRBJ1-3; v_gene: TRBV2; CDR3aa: ASIRDTHSGNTIY
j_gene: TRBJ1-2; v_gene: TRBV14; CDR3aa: ASSQDGSMLGQGLTVYGYT
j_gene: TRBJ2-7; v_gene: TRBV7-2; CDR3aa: ASSLALAGVAYEQY
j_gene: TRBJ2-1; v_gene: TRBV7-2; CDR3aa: ASSLEGGLAGFEQF
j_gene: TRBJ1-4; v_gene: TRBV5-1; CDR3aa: ASSSDEKLF
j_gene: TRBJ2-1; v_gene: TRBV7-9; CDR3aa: ASSSRGPYNEQF
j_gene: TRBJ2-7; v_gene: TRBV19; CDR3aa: ASSIDAAGEQY
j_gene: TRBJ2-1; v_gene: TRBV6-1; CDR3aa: ASSEDRGNEQF
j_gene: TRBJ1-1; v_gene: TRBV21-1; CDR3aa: ASSGGRGQKGGNTEAF
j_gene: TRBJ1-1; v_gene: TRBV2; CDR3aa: ASTPRGGILDTEAF
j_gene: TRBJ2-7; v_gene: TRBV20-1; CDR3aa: SVPSSYEQY
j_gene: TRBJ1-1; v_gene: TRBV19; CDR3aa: ASRPIPGDTEAF
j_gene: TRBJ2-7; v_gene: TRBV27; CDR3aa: ASRWTGGSYEQY
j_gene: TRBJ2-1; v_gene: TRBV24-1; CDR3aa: ATSDHRDRSEQF
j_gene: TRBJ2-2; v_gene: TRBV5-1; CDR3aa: ASSLPRVDTGELF
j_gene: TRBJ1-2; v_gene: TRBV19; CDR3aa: ASSRPGQDYGYT
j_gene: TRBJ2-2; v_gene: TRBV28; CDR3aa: ASSFFRYTGELF
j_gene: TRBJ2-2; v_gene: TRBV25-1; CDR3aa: ASQGNTGELF
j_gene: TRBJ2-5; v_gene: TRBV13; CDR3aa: ASSLGSGQGQETQY
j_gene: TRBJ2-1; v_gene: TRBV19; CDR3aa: ASSTDSEQF
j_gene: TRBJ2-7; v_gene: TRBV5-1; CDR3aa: ASKADAPSYEQY
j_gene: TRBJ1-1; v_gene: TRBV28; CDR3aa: ASSSVGVTNTEAF
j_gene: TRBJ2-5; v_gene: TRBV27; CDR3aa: ASKLQGPQETQY
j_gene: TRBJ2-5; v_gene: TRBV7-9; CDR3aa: ASSRNSGIQETQY
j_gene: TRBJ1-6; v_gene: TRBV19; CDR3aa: ASSDPGDSPLH
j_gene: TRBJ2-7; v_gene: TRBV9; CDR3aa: ASSPSPGQGTGEQY
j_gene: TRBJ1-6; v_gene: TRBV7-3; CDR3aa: ASSQGSSYNSPLH
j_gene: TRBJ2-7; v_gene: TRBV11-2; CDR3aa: ASSLVGQSFH
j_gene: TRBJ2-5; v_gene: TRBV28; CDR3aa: ASNQRGLTQY
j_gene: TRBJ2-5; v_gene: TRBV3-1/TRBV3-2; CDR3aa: ASGGYQETQY
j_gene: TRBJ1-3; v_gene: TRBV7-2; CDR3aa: ASKPAEGGSLGNTIY
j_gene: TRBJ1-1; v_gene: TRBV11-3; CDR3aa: ASSQGQGYTEAF
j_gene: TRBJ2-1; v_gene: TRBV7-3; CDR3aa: ASSPSGQVYNEQF